Sequencing of this T cell receptor beta chain was carried out in a study of T cell responses to AZD1222 COVID-19 vaccine. Points from the study as a whole: Repertoire sampling occurred only after the peak T cell response. Baseline testing showed seropositivity in only a handful of AZD1222 recipients. Vaccination with two AZD1222 doses was followed by a rise in Spike-specific TCR breadth and depth.

The data were produced by immunoSEQ multiplex PCR, yet TCRdb's version contains in-frame clones alone and is incomplete. The data hold about 150,000 clones, with approximately 87% observed a single time. V gave up 3 bases and J gave up 3 bases; unmatched junction bases: 6. CDR1 is LGHDT and CDR2 is YNNKEL in the germline V gene (reference sequence). This CDR3 contains 16 residues. As concerns this clone: Its antigen remains unidentified.

This sequence joins TRBV3-1 (or the pseudogene TRBV3-2) and TRBJ2-2; 8 bases align to TRBD2. The source material was peripheral blood, sampled on day 0 of MenACWY control vaccination. This TCR was sampled from an adult in good health. CDR3 sequence reads: CASSHRTSLDTGELFF. As DNA, the CDR3 is TGTGCCAGCAGCCACCGGACTAGCCTAGACACCGGGGAGCTGTTTTTT.